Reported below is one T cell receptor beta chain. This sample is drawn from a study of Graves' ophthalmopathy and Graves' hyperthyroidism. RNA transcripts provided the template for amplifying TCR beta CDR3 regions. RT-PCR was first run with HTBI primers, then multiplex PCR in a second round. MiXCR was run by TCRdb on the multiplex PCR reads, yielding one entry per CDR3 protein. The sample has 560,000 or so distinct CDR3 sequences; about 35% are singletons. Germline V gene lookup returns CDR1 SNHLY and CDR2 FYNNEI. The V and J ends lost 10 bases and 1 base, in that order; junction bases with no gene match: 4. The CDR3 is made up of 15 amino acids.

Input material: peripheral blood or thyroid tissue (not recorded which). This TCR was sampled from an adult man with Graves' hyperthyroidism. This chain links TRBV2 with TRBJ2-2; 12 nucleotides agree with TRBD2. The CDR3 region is CATLTSGRNTGELFF. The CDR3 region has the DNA TGTGCCACCTTGACTAGCGGGAGGAACACCGGGGAGCTGTTTTTT.